This entry features one T cell receptor beta chain sequence. Its target is unknown. Specified treatment: 19 received Ad26.COV2.S at low or high dose, single or two shots; about five received placebo; per-sample allocation not given. All samples were drawn on day 63, counting from the first vaccine or placebo injection. This sample is drawn from a study of Ad26.COV2.S vaccination and SARS-CoV-2 variants. Overall study findings and caveats: Recipients given vaccine exceeded placebo recipients in spike-specific TCR breadth.

There are 18 residues in the CDR3. The ends lost 3 bases at V and 5 bases at J; junction bases unmatched: 17. CDR1 and CDR2 (germline): MNHNS, SASEGT. Here immunoSEQ multiplex PCR was the method, and the copy in TCRdb shows in-frame clones only, minus some. Of 380,000 or so clones in the sample, about 89% were seen once. The V call is TRBV6-1, the J call TRBJ2-7, with 9 bases aligning to TRBD2. The TCR originated in a person aged 18 to 59 who received the Ad26.COV2.S COVID-19 vaccine or a placebo. The sample in question was peripheral blood, obtained in a trial of Ad26.COV2.S vaccine versus placebo. In nucleotides, the CDR3 is TGTGCCAGCAGTGATCGGGCGGGGGGGAGGTCGGGCCCCGACGAGCAGTACTTC. This sequence encodes CASSDRAGGRSGPDEQYF.